This T cell receptor (beta chain) was obtained from a study of blood T cell dynamics during melanoma immunotherapy. For the study at large: Standard first-line treatment here was pembrolizumab or nivolumab plus ipilimumab in metastatic melanoma.

Germline CDR1 SNHLY, CDR2 FYNNEI. The V and J ends lost 8 bases and 2 bases respectively, with 17 bases between them. The CDR3 has 15 residues. Each bulk PBMC sample had 300 to 350 ng DNA loaded. TCRdb keeps only in-frame clones here, not all; method: immunoSEQ multiplex PCR. The data contain approximately 6,900 clones, 80% of them singletons. Time point reported: pre-treatment baseline. Response was assessed by RECIST 1.1 at 12 weeks, except a couple of rapid progressors. Study-wide findings and caveats: Whether repertoire-driving clones were melanoma-specific could not be determined.

This clone was counted a few times. What it binds is not known. Material: blood, obtained from a patient treated with checkpoint blockade. The rearrangement uses TRBV2 and TRBJ2-3, with a tentative D call TRBD1 (6 bases). The receptor was isolated from a human donor with melanoma. CDR3 amino acids: CASFGTPPPTDTQYF. CDR3 in DNA: TGTGCCAGCTTCGGGACACCGCCACCCACAGATACGCAGTATTTT.